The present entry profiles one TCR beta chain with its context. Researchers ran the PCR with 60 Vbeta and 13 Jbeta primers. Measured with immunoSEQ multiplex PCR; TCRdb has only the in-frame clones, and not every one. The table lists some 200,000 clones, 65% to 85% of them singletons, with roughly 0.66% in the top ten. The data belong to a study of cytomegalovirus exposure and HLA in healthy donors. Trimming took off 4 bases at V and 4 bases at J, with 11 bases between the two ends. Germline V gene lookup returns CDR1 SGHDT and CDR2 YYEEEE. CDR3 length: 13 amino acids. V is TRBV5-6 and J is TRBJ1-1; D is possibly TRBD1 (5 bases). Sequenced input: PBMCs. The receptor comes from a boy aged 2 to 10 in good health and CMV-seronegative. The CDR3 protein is CASSRGRSTEAFF. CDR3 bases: TGTGCCAGCAGCCGGGGGAGGAGCACTGAAGCTTTCTTT.